This TCR beta chain appears in the sequencing data of a study of blood T cell repertoires in COVID-19. Study context: Samples taken during acute and convalescent COVID-19 were collected in the United States, Italy and Spain. Sources were T cells, B-cell-depleted T cells, or PBMCs; the material itself was cDNA or gDNA.

In the authors' workflow: Amplified reference gene primers provided the basis for estimating nucleated cell counts. Method: immunoSEQ multiplex PCR; TCRdb's copy keeps in-frame clones and lacks some. That table supplies the V and J calls and clone size; D and trimming were determined from the DNA. The table records approximately 100,000 clones, over 65% of them present only once. The receptor was isolated from a man aged 60-69 years with acute or convalescent COVID-19. Specimen: peripheral blood.

The CDR3 coding sequence is TGTGCCAGCAGCCTCGTTGACGGGTACGGCGCGGGTGGCTACACCTTC. As protein: CASSLVDGYGAGGYTF. The chain employs TRBV2 and TRBJ1-2; D unclear. Germline CDR1 and CDR2: SNHLY and FYNNEI. This CDR3 has 16 residues. Trimming removed 6 bases from V and 7 bases from J, with 24 bases in between.